The entry that follows covers one T cell receptor (beta chain) sequence. Antigen: not known. Caucasian individuals from Russia who were healthy and aged about 6 to 95 acted as donors. Every sample yielded at least 6.5 million isolated PBMCs. The sample originates from a study of blood T cells in healthy people across ages. Findings and limits, study-wide: Diversity figures derived from one million T cells were judged to underestimate the true value. Older age went with lower TCR beta diversity per million T cells, in a roughly linear way.

CDR1 and CDR2 from the germline V gene are MDHEN and SYDVKM. V lost 7 bases to trimming and J lost 5 bases; unmatched junction nucleotides: 6. The CDR3 spans 15 residues. The second PCR ran about 6 to 12 cycles with a sample-barcoded 5' primer and J-beta primers. One entry per CDR3 protein results from TCRdb running MiXCR on the 5' RACE reads. The sample includes over 1.5 million distinct CDR3 sequences, around 48% of them seen just once. The V call is TRBV28, the J call TRBJ2-2, with 11 bases aligning to TRBD1. This receptor was identified in a woman between 40 and 50 years old in good health. Sequencing was done on a sample of blood. The CDR3 protein is CASTWDRGVTGELFF. CDR3 sequence (DNA): TGTGCCAGCACCTGGGACAGGGGGGTAACCGGGGAGCTGTTTTTT.